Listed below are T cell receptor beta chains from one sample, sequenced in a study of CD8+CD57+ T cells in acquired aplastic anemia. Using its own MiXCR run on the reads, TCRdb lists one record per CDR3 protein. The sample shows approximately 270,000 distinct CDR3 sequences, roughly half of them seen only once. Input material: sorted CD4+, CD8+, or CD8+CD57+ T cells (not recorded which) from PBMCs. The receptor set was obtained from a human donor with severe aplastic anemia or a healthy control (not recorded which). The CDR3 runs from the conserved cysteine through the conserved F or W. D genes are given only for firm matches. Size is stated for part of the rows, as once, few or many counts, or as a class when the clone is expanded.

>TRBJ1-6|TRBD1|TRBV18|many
CASSPNRDRRNSPLHF
TGTGCCAGCTCACCTAATCGGGACAGGAGGAATTCACCCCTCCACTTT
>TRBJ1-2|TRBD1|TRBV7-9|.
CASKRTGRNYGYTF
TGTGCCAGCAAGCGGACAGGGAGGAACTATGGCTACACCTTC
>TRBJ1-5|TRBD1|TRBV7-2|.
CASSSAGGHNQPQHF
TGTGCCAGCAGCTCTGCAGGGGGTCACAATCAGCCCCAGCATTTT
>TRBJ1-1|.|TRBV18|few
CASSPWPPGTNTEAFF
TGTGCCAGTTCCCCCTGGCCCCCAGGGACGAACACTGAAGCTTTCTTT
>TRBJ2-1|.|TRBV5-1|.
CASSFAGSGEAYNEQFF
TGCGCCAGCAGCTTTGCTGGGTCCGGCGAGGCCTACAATGAGCAGTTCTTC
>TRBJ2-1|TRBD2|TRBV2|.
CASTQGLAGGPIDEQFF
TGTGCCAGCACCCAGGGACTAGCGGGGGGCCCCATCGATGAGCAGTTCTTC
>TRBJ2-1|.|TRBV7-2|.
CASSLAFRRGRMGNEQFF
TGTGCCAGCAGCTTAGCGTTTCGGAGGGGGCGGATGGGCAATGAGCAGTTCTTC
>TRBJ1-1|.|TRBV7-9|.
CASSSPENTEAFF
TGTGCCAGCAGCTCCCCCGAGAACACTGAAGCTTTCTTT
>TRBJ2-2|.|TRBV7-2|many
CASSARVAPRRTGELFF
TGTGCCAGCAGCGCGCGGGTGGCCCCGAGAAGGACCGGGGAGCTGTTTTTT
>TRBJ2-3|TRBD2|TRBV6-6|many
CASRRLAGGWIGTDTQYF
TGTGCCAGCAGACGTCTAGCGGGGGGTTGGATTGGCACAGATACGCAGTATTTT
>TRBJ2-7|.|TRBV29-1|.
CSVPGGVSF
TGCAGCGTACCCGGTGGGGTCAGCTTC
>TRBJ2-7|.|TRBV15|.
CATSRVGQGEQYF
TGTGCCACCAGCAGAGTGGGACAAGGCGAGCAGTACTTC
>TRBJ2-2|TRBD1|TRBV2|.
CASTGDRVGTGELFF
TGTGCCAGCACCGGCGACAGGGTCGGGACCGGGGAGCTGTTTTTT
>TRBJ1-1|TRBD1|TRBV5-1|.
CASSPGPSSDRAIDTEAFF
TGCGCCAGCAGCCCGGGACCCTCGTCGGACAGGGCAATAGACACCGAAGCTTTCTTT
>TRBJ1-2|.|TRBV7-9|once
CASSLVAGAGYTF
TGTGCCAGCAGCCTAGTAGCGGGGGCTGGCTACACCTTC
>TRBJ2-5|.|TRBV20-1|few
CSALRGETQYF
TGCAGTGCTCTCAGGGGAGAGACCCAGTACTTC
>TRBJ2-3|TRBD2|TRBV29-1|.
CSGSKGGGGSTDTQYF
TGCAGCGGATCCAAGGGTGGCGGGGGTAGCACAGATACGCAGTATTTT
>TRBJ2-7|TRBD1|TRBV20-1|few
CSAKGTGYHEQYF
TGCAGTGCTAAGGGGACAGGGTACCACGAGCAGTACTTC
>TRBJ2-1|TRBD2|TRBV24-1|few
CATSQGKREEQFF
TGTGCCACCAGCCAGGGGAAGCGGGAGGAGCAGTTCTTC
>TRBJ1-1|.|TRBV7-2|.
CASSLLTENTEAFF
TGTGCCAGCAGCCTTCTGACAGAGAACACTGAAGCTTTCTTT
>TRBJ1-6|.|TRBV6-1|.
CASRAALGNSPLHF
TGTGCCAGCAGAGCAGCCCTTGGTAATTCACCCCTCCACTTT
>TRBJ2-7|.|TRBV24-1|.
CATSDQRTHEQYF
TGTGCCACCAGTGACCAGCGGACCCACGAGCAGTACTTC
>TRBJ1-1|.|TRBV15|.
CATSTDEERWDTEAFF
TGTGCCACCAGCACAGACGAGGAGAGGTGGGACACTGAAGCTTTCTTT
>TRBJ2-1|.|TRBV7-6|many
CAGSLEIYSEQFF
TGTGCCGGCAGCTTGGAGATTTACAGTGAGCAGTTCTTC
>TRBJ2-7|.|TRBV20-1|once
CSASTGIYEQYF
TGCAGTGCTAGCACAGGGATTTACGAGCAGTACTTC
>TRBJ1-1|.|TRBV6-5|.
CASSYRGSTTEAFF
TGTGCCAGCAGTTACAGGGGATCCACCACTGAAGCTTTCTTT
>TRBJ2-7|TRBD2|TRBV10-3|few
CAISEYGLAGDEQYF
TGTGCCATCAGTGAGTACGGACTAGCGGGAGACGAGCAGTACTTC
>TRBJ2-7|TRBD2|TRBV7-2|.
CASSSPSGRAGNEQYF
TGTGCCAGCAGCTCTCCTAGCGGGAGGGCGGGGAACGAGCAGTACTTC
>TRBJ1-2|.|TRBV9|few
CASSAAGGNSYTF
TGTGCCAGCAGCGCCGCCGGGGGGAATAGCTACACCTTC
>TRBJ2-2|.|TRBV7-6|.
CASSQVVGPGTGELFF
TGTGCCAGCAGCCAAGTGGTAGGGCCGGGGACCGGGGAGCTGTTTTTT
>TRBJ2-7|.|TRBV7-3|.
CSSRISVAYEQYF
TGTTCCAGCAGAATTTCGGTAGCCTACGAGCAGTACTTC
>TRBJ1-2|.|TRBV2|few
CASSVKKNYGYTF
TGTGCCAGCAGTGTGAAGAAAAACTATGGCTACACCTTC
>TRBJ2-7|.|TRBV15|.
CATSRGGAGTYEQYF
TGTGCCACCAGCAGAGGGGGGGCCGGCACCTACGAGCAGTACTTC
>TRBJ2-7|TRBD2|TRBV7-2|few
CASSLGRRLAGGLYEQYF
TGTGCCAGCAGCTTAGGTCGTCGACTAGCGGGTGGCTTGTACGAGCAGTACTTC
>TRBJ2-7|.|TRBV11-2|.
CASSQRQDYYEQYF
TGTGCCAGCAGCCAACGACAGGATTACTACGAGCAGTACTTC
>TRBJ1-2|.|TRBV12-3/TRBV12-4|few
CASSLSGSYGYTF
TGTGCCAGCAGTTTATCAGGGAGCTATGGCTACACCTTC
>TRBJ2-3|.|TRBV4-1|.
CASSPQEVRDTQYF
TGCGCCAGCAGCCCACAAGAAGTCCGAGATACGCAGTATTTT
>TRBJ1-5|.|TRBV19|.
CASKEGGNQPQHF
TGTGCCAGTAAAGAGGGGGGCAATCAGCCCCAGCATTTT
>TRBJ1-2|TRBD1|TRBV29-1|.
CSAPGQGVYGYTF
TGCAGCGCCCCGGGACAGGGGGTCTATGGCTACACCTTC
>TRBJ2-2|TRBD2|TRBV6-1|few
CASSFLTSGGANTGELFF
TGTGCCAGCAGTTTCCTAACTAGCGGGGGGGCTAACACCGGGGAGCTGTTTTTT
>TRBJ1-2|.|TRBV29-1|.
CSVEDERNIYGYTF
TGCAGCGTTGAAGATGAGCGGAACATCTATGGCTACACCTTC
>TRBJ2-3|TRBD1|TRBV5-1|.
CASSWTGVDPSTDTQYF
TGCGCCAGCAGCTGGACAGGAGTGGATCCTAGCACAGATACGCAGTATTTT
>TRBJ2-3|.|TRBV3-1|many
CASSHRPARDTQYF
TGTGCCAGCAGCCACCGACCCGCACGGGATACGCAGTATTTT
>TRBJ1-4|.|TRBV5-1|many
CASSPGGEGEKLFF
TGCGCCAGCAGCCCCGGGGGCGAGGGAGAAAAACTGTTTTTT
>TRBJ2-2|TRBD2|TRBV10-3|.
CATTGLADNTGELLF
TGTGCCACCACTGGACTAGCGGATAACACCGGGGAGCTGCTTTTT
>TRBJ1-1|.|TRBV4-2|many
CASSRRGVNTEAFF
TGTGCCAGCAGCCGGCGGGGGGTGAACACTGAAGCTTTCTTT
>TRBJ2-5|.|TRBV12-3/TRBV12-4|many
CASTTRRETQYF
TGTGCCAGCACGACTAGAAGGGAGACCCAGTACTTC
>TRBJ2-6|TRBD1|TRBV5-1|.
CASSFGTASGANVLTF
TGCGCCAGCAGCTTTGGGACAGCCTCTGGGGCCAACGTCCTGACTTTC
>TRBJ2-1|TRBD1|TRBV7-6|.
CASSLRGTGSYNEQFF
TGTGCCAGCAGCTTACGGGGGACAGGGTCCTACAATGAGCAGTTCTTC
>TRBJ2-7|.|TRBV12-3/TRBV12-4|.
CASSLGDSSYEQYF
TGTGCCAGCAGTTTGGGAGACAGTTCCTACGAGCAGTACTTC
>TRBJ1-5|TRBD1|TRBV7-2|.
CASSQDSDRAKPQHF
TGTGCCAGCAGCCAAGATTCAGACAGGGCAAAGCCCCAGCATTTT
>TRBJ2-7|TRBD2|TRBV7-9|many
CASSRTTSGGMSEQYF
TGTGCCAGCAGCCGAACCACTAGCGGCGGTATGAGCGAGCAGTACTTC
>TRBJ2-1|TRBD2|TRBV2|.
CASMPGLAHGEQFF
TGTGCCAGCATGCCGGGACTAGCTCACGGTGAGCAGTTCTTC
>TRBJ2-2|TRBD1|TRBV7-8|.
CASSLFGGGQGRTGELFF
TGTGCCAGCAGCTTATTCGGGGGCGGACAGGGGAGGACCGGGGAGCTGTTTTTT
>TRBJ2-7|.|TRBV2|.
CASSDGGAKVYEQYF
TGTGCCAGCAGTGATGGTGGGGCTAAGGTTTACGAGCAGTACTTC
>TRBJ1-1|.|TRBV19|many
CASSQTVLNTEAFF
TGTGCCAGTAGCCAGACAGTTCTGAACACTGAAGCTTTCTTT
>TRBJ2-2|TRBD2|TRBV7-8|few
CASSMTSGSIGELFF
TGTGCCAGCAGTATGACTAGCGGGAGTATCGGGGAGCTGTTTTTT
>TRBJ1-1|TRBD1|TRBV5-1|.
CASSGTGDTEAFF
TGCGCCAGCAGCGGTACAGGGGACACTGAAGCTTTCTTT